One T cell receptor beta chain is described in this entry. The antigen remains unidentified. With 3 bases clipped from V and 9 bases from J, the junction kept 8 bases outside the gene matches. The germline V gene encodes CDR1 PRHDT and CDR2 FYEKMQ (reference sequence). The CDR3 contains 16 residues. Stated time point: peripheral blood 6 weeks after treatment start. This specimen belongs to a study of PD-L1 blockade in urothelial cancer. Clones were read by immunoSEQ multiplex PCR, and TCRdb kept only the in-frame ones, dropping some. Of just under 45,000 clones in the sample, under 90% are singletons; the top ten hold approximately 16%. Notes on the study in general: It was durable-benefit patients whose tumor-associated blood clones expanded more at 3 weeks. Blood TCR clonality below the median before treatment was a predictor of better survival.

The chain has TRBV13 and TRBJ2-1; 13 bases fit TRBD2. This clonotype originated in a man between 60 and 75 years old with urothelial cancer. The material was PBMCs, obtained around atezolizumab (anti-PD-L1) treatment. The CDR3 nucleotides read TGTGCCAGCAGCTTTACTAGCGGGGGGGCCCTTGGTGAGCAGTTCTTC. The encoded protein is CASSFTSGGALGEQFF.